This TCR beta chain appears in the sequencing data of a study of STAT3 mutations in large granular lymphocyte leukemia (dated 2019 in TCRdb). At the level of the whole study: Roughly half of the T-LGLL patients who were sequenced longitudinally carried canonical activating STAT3 mutations. As controls within the study, a couple of patients with natural killer LGL leukemia were also sequenced longitudinally. Patients were sequenced at roughly 3.8 time points on average, with the number of samplings per patient ranging from 2 to 8. To reconstruct clonal hierarchy and dynamics, serial deep sequencing of TCRbeta CDR3 and STAT3 was performed in patients with T-cell large granular lymphocyte leukemia. Over half of the T-LGLL patients were given one or more immunosuppressive therapy regimens, and approximately 36% of the treated patients had a hematologic response. From an initial cohort of 200 to 250 LGL patients, approximately 17 representative T-LGLL cases were picked for longitudinal TCRbeta and STAT3 sequencing.

DNA was extracted from blood mononuclear cells, and the same DNA was used for both TCR and STAT3 sequencing. An Illumina MiSeq was used to sequence the TCRbeta libraries, yielding an average of about 41,000 productive templates per sample. Using multiplex PCR amplification, the immunoSEQ assay generated the TCRbeta CDR3 libraries. In the paper's pipeline: Repertoire diversity was computed as previously defined, with values near 0 indicating extremely monoclonal samples. Entries here come from immuneACCESS through TCRdb and include only in-frame sequences with V and J called. Some clones fail to appear in such tables; in the studies checked, an unresolved V gene covers under half of the shortfall, and the cause of the remainder is unknown. From that table come the V and J calls and clone size; the DNA was used to work out D and trimming. The sample includes 35,000 to 50,000 clones, with about 81% observed a single time. Of the sample, 0.43% is held by the ten largest clones.

The germline ends are 11 bases apart after V is trimmed by 4 bases and J by 10 bases. The CDR3 spans 12 residues, from the cysteine through the phenylalanine. Only CDR3 DNA is held: 36 bases, read in frame from base 1. Reading the germline V gene gives CDR1 MDHEN and CDR2 SYDVKM. Concerning this clone itself: The antigen it binds to is not known. No per-base quality is available; no much larger clone lies one base away.

The research as a whole found: The burden of the dominant TCR clone was higher than the STAT3 mutant burden in several patients, which suggests that the STAT3 mutation arose secondarily inside a clone that had already expanded. Because no samples were available when a clone first appeared, clonal expansion was inferred from samplings taken at other points. Every T-LGLL patient showed at least one immunodominant TCRbeta clonotype, and about half showed multiple immunodominant subclonotypes. TCR clonotype switching after therapy was observed in about 35% of the 18 patients, and all newly emerging clones were found to be STAT3 wild type. Since codominant clonotypes persisted in some patients, a small but highly pathogenic clone may have gone undetected. The linking of therapy response to changes in TCR clonal burden was complicated by variable intervals between samplings and differing treatment regimens.

This receptor chain uses TRBV28 and TRBJ1-5; no D gene can be assigned with confidence. The source of this sequence is a human donor with T large granular lymphocyte leukemia. Some clones in this sample may be carry-over from other donors' samples. The sequencing sample was made of PBMCs. The encoded CDR3 is CASSSATRPQHF. The nucleotide sequence reads TGTGCCAGCAGTTCAGCAACCCGCCCCCAGCATTTT.